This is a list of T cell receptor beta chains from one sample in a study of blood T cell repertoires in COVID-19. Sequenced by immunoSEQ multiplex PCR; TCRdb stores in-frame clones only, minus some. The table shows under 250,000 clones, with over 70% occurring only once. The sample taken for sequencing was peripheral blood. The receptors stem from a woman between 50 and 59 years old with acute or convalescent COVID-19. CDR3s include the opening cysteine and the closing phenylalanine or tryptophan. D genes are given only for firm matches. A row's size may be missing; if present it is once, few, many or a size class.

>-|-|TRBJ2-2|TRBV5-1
TGCGCCAGCAGCTTGTTGTGGGGCGAAACCGGGGAGCTGTTTTTT
CASSLLWGETGELFF
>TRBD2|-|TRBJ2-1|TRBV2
TGTGCCAGCAGTGAATTGGAACTAGCGGGAGAGGAGCAGTTCTTC
CASSELELAGEEQFF
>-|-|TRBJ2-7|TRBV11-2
TGTGCCAGCCAAAGGGGGAGCTCCTACGAGCAGTACTTC
CASQRGSSYEQYF
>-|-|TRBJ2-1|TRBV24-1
TGTGCCACCAGTGATCCGGGTCCACGCTCCTACAATGAGCAGTTCTTC
CATSDPGPRSYNEQFF
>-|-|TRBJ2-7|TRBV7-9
TGTGCCAGCAGATTAAGAACAGTTTACGAGCAGTACTTC
CASRLRTVYEQYF
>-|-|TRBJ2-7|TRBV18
TGTGCCAGCTCATCAGGACCCCGGGGCGAGCAGTACTTC
CASSSGPRGEQYF
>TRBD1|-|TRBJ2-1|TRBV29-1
TGCAGCGTCTCCGGGACAGGGATTCCAGGCAATGAGCAGTTCTTC
CSVSGTGIPGNEQFF
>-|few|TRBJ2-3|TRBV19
TGTGCCAGTAGTCTTAGCGGATATAGCACAGATACGCAGTATTTT
CASSLSGYSTDTQYF
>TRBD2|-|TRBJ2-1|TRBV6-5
TGTGCCAGCAGTTATAGGACTAGCGGGAGTATTAATGAGCAGTTCTTC
CASSYRTSGSINEQFF
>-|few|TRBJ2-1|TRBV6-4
TGTGCCAGCAGTGTCCTAGCGTCCTCCTACAATGAGCAGTTCTTC
CASSVLASSYNEQFF
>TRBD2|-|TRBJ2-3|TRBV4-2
TGTGCCAGCAGCCAAGGGGGATCGCTAGCGGGAGGATCCACAGATACGCAGTATTTT
CASSQGGSLAGGSTDTQYF
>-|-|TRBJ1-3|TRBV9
TGTGCCAGCAGCAAATTAGGTGGGGCTCAAAACACCATATATTTT
CASSKLGGAQNTIYF
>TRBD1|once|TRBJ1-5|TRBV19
TGTGCCAGTAGTACCCCTGGACAGGGGATTATAGGGCCCCAGCATTTT
CASSTPGQGIIGPQHF
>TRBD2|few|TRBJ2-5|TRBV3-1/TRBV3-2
TGTGCCAGCAGCCAGGGGAGGGGTCCCGAGGCGGCCCAGTACTTC
CASSQGRGPEAAQYF
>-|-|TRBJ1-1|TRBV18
TGTGCCAGCTCACCCGTACAGGGGAACACTGAAGCTTTCTTT
CASSPVQGNTEAFF
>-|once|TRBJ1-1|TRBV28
TGTGCCAGCAGCCTCGCCCAGGGGTACCCACGGGGTGAAGCTTTCTTT
CASSLAQGYPRGEAFF
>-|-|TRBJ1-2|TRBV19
TGTGCCAGTAGTGGTGGCAGAGACTTTCCGTCTAAAGGGGGTGGCTACACCTTC
CASSGGRDFPSKGGGYTF
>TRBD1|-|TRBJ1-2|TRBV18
TGTGCCAGCGGGGGACAGGGAGGCTATGGCTACACCTTC
CASGGQGGYGYTF
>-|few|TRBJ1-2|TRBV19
TGTGCCAGTAGTATAGATTTCTCCACCGGGTCCCGGAGTGGCTACACCTTC
CASSIDFSTGSRSGYTF
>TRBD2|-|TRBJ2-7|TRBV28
TGTGCCAGTCTTTTTTTGGGAGGACTAGCGTACGAGCAGTACTTC
CASLFLGGLAYEQYF
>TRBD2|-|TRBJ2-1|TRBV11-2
TGTGCCAGCAGCTTATATTCTAGCGGGAACAATGAGCAGTTCTTC
CASSLYSSGNNEQFF
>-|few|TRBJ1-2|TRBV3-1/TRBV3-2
TGTGCCAGCAGCCATCTCTCGGAGGGGCGCGGTGGCTACACCTTC
CASSHLSEGRGGYTF
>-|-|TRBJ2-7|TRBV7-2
TGTGCCAGCAGCCCAGACCCTAGTTCCTTATCCTACGAGCAGTACTTC
CASSPDPSSLSYEQYF
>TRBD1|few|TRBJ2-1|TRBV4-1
TGCGCCAGCAGCTACGGGACAGGGGGCGCGGATGAGCAGTTCTTC
CASSYGTGGADEQFF
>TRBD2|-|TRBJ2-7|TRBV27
TGTGCCAGCAGTTCTTGGCGAACCGGGACTAGCGGGATCTACGAGCAGTACTTC
CASSSWRTGTSGIYEQYF